The present T cell receptor beta chain was sequenced within a study of cytotoxic CD8 clonotypes in ibrutinib-treated CLL. Study-wide results and caveats: Under treatment, the uncommon public clonotypes either contracted or remained stable. Starting clonality was above that of age-matched healthy donors and tracked circulating CD8+ T-cell counts. Elevated clonality accompanied ibrutinib response, with a return toward baseline values at progression. Different sampling times were used for sustained-remission and progressing patients.

From germline, CDR1 is MGHRA and CDR2 YSYEKL. V gave up 4 bases and J gave up 0 bases; unmatched junction bases: 7. CDR3 size: 16 residues. TCRdb's table, derived via immunoSEQ multiplex PCR, lists solely in-frame clones and lacks some. This sample has some 70,000 clones, with 90% found just once. With regard to this clone: Its target is unknown.

The V gene is TRBV4-1, the J gene TRBJ2-3; 7 bases line up with TRBD2. This material consisted of PBMCs, taken after 12 months of ibrutinib treatment. The sequence was collected from a human donor with chronic lymphocytic leukemia. The CDR3 spells CASSPGTTPSTDTQYF. CDR3 DNA: TGCGCCAGCAGCCCCGGGACTACCCCTAGCACAGATACGCAGTATTTT.